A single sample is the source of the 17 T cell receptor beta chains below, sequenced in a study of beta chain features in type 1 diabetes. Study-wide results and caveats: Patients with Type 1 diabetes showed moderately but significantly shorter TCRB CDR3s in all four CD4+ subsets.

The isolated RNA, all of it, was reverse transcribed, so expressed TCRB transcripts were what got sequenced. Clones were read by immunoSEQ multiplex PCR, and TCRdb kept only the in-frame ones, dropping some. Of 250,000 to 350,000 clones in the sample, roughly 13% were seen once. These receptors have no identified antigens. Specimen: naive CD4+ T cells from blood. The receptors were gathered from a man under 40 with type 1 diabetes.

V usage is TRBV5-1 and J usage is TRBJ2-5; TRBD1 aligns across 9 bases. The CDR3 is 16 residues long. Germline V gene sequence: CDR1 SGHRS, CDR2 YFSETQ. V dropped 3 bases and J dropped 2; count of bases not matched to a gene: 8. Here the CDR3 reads CASSWAGQGDQETQYF. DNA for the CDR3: TGCGCCAGCAGCTGGGCGGGACAGGGTGATCAAGAGACCCAGTACTTC.

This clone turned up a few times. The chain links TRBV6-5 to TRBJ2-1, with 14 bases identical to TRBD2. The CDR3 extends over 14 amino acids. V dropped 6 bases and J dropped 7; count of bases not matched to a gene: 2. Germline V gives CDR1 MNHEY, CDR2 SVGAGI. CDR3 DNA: TGTGCCAGCAGAGGGACTAGCGGGAGTAATGAGCAGTTCTTC. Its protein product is CASRGTSGSNEQFF.

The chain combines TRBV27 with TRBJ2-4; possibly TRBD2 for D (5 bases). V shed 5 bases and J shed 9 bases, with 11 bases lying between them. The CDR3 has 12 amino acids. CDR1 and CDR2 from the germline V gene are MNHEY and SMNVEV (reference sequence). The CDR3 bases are TGTGCCAGCAGTACTCAAGAGGGCATTCAGTACTTC. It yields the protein CASSTQEGIQYF.

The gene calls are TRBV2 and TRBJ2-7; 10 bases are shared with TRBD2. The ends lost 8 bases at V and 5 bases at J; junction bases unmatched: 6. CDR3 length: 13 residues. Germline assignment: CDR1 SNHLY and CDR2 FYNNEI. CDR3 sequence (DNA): TGTGCCAGCTCTAGCGGGAGTGGCAACGAGCAGTACTTC. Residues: CASSSGSGNEQYF.

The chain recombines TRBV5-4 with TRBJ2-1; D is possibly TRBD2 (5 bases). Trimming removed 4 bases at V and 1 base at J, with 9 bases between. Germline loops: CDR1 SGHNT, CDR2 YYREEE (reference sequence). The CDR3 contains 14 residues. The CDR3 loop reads CASSRSGSYNEQFF. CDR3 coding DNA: TGTGCCAGCAGCCGCTCGGGGTCCTACAATGAGCAGTTCTTC.

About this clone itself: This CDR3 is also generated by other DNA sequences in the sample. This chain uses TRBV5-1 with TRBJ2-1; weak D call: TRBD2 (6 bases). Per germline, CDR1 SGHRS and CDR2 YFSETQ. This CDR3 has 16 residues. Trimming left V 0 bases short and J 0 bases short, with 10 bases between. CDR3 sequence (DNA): TGCGCCAGCAGCTTGGTAGGAGGGAGCTCCTACAATGAGCAGTTCTTC. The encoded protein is CASSLVGGSSYNEQFF.

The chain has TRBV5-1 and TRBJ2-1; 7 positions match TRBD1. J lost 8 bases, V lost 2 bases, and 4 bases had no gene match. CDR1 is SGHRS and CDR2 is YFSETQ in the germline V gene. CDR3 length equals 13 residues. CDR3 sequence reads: CASSFDRVDEQFF. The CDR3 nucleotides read TGCGCCAGCAGCTTCGACAGGGTCGATGAGCAGTTCTTC.

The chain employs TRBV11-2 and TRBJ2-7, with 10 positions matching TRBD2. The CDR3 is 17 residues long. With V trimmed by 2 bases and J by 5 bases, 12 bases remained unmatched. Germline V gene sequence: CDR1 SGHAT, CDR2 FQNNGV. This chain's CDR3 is CASSLLALAGILHEQYF. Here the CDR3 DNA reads TGTGCCAGCAGCTTACTGGCACTAGCGGGAATCCTTCACGAGCAGTACTTC.

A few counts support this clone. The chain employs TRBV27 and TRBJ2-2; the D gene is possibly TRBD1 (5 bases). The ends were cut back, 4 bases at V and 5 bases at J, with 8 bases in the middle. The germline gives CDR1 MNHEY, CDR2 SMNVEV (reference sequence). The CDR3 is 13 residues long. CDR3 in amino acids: CASSYQGTGELFF. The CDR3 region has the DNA TGTGCCAGCAGTTATCAGGGAACCGGGGAGCTGTTTTTT.

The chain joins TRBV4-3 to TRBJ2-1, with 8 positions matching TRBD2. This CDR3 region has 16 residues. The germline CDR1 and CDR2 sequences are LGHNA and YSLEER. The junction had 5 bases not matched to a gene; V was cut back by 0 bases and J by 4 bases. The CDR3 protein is CASSQDVGLAYNEQFF. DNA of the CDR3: TGCGCCAGCAGCCAAGATGTCGGACTAGCTTACAATGAGCAGTTCTTC.

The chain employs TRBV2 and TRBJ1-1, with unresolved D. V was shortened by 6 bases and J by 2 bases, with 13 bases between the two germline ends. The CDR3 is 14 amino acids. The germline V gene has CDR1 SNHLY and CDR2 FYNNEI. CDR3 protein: CASSGYRDNTEAFF. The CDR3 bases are TGTGCCAGCAGCGGATACAGAGATAACACTGAAGCTTTCTTT.

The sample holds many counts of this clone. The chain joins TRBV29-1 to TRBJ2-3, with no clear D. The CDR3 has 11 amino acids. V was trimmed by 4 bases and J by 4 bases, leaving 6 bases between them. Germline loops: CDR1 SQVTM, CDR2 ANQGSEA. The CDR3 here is CSVAMSDTQYF. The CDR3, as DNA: TGCAGCGTTGCAATGTCAGATACGCAGTATTTT.

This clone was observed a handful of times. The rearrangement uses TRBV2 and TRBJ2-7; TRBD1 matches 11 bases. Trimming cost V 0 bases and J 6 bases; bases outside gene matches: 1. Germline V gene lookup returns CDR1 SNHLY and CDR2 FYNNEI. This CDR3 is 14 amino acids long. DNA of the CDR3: TGTGCCAGCAGTGAAGCGGGACAGGGGGGCGAGCAGTACTTC. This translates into CASSEAGQGGEQYF.

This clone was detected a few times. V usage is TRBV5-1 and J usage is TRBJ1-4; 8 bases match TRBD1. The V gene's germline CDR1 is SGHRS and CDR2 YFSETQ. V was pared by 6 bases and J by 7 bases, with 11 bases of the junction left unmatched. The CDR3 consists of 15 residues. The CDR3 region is CASKSITGGGEKLFF. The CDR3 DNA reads TGCGCCAGCAAATCTATCACAGGGGGAGGTGAAAAACTGTTTTTT.

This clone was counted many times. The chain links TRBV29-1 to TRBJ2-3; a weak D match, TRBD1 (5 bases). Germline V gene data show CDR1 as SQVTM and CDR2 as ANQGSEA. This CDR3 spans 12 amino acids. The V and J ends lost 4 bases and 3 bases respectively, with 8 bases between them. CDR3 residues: CSVGRGTDTQYF. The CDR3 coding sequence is TGCAGCGTTGGTAGGGGAACAGATACGCAGTATTTT.

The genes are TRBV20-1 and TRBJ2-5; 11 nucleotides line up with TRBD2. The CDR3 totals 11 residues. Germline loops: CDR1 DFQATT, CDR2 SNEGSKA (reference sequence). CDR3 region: CTGTSGETQYF. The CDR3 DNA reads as TGCACGGGGACTAGCGGCGAGACCCAGTACTTC.

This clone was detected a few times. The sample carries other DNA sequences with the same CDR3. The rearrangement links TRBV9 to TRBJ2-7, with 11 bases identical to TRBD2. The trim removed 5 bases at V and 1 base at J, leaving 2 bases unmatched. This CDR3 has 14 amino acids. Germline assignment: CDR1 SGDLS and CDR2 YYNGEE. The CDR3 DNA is TGTGCCAGCAGTGGGACTAGCGGTTCCTACGAGCAGTACTTC. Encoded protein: CASSGTSGSYEQYF.